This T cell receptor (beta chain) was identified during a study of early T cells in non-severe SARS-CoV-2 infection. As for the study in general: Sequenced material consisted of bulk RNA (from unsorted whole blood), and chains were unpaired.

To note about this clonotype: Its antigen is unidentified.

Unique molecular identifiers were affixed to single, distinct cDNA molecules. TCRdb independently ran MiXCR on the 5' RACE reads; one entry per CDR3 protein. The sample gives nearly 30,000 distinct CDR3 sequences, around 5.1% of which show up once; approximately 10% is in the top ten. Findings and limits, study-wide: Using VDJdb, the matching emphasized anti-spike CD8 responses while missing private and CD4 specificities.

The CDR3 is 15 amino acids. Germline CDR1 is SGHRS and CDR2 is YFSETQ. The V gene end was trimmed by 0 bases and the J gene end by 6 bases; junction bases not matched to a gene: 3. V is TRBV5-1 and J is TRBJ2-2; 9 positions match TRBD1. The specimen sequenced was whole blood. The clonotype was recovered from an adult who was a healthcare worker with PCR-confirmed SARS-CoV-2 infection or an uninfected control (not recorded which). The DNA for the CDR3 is TGCGCCAGCAGCTTGGGGACAGGGGAATCCGGGGAGCTGTTTTTT. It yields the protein CASSLGTGESGELFF.